The T cell receptor beta chain under discussion was sequenced for a study of blood T cell repertoires in COVID-19. Study details: The study drew acute and convalescent COVID-19 samples from the United States, Italy and Spain. The analysed material was cDNA or gDNA that came from T cells, B-cell-depleted T cells, or PBMCs.

The length of the CDR3 is 14 residues. V shed 1 base and J shed 6 bases, with 13 bases lying between them. Germline V lookup: CDR1 SGHRS, CDR2 YFSETQ. Source study methods: Reference gene primer amplification in the assay estimated nucleated cell counts. Profiling relied on immunoSEQ multiplex PCR, and the TCRdb table lists in-frame clones only, not all of them. The D gene and trimming were derived from the DNA, and the V and J assignments and clone size from that table. This sample carries about 220,000 clones, approximately 85% of them seen once, and the ten largest clones take about 2.4%. This TCR was sampled from a woman in her seventies with COVID-19, enrolled during active disease. The V and J genes are TRBV5-1 and TRBJ1-2; D gene ambiguous. The sequencing sample was made of peripheral blood. In DNA form, the CDR3 reads TGCGCCAGCAGCTTGAACGGGGAGAATGATGGCTACACCTTC. Its protein is CASSLNGENDGYTF.